Listed here are 14 T cell receptor beta chains from one sample, sequenced in a study of T cell clonality in common variable immunodeficiency. Some clones are missing from TCRdb's copy, which holds only in-frame ones; the method was immunoSEQ multiplex PCR. This sample carries around 40,000 clones, none of them present only once. Sequenced sample: peripheral blood mononuclear cells. Every receptor here comes from a person aged 18 to 70 in good health.

At least ten counts were recorded for this clone. Coverage ceases 3 residues before the CDR3 finishes, and the germline J gene fills in the end. This chain connects TRBV5-4 to TRBJ2-3, with 12 positions matching TRBD2. The junction had 4 bases not matched to a gene; V was cut back by 4 bases and J by 4 bases. The CDR3 loop spans 15 amino acids. CDR1 is SGHNT and CDR2 is YYREEE in the germline V gene (reference sequence). CDR3 bases read: TGTGCCAGCAGCCCGACTAGCGGGAGCGCAGATACG. Translated, it gives CASSPTSGSADT. The CDR3 as a whole reads CASSPTSGSADTQYF.

This clone was recorded many times. The CDR3 end is not reached by the read, which stops 3 residues before it; the germline J gene fills it in. This chain connects TRBV5-1 to TRBJ1-2, with a tentative D call TRBD1 (5 bases). This CDR3 comprises 13 residues. In germline, CDR1 is SGHRS, CDR2 YFSETQ. The V end lost 4 bases, the J end lost 3 bases, and 10 bases lay between the germline ends. The covered CDR3 bases are TGCGCCAGCAGCCTCCGCAGGGACTATGGC. Amino acids: CASSLRRDYG. The CDR3 in its entirety is CASSLRRDYGYTF.

There are many counts of this clone. Coverage ceases 3 residues before the CDR3 finishes, and the germline J gene fills in the end. V usage is TRBV5-1 and J usage is TRBJ2-1, with D possibly being TRBD1 or TRBD2 (5 bases each). CDR1 is SGHRS and CDR2 is YFSETQ in the germline V gene. V was pared by 0 bases and J by 9 bases, with 16 bases between. The CDR3 runs to 15 residues. This CDR3 is CASSLVGYPGSEQFF. CDR3 bases read: TGCGCCAGCAGCTTGGTAGGGTACCCAGGGAGTGAG.

This clone was seen ten or more times. Read data end 3 residues before the CDR3 end; the end is taken from the germline J gene. This sequence joins TRBV7-9 and TRBJ2-3, with D perhaps TRBD1 (6 bases). Trimming cost V 6 bases and J 4 bases, with 14 bases left between them. The germline V gene has CDR1 SEHNR and CDR2 FQNEAQ (reference sequence). The CDR3 totals 14 residues. CDR3 in amino acids: CASRNRTGPDTQYF. The CDR3 DNA, read in part, is TGTGCCAGCAGGAATAGAACAGGGCCAGATACG. The full variable domain, completed using reference TRBV7-9 and TRBJ2-3, is DTGVSQNPRHKITKRGQNVTFRCDPISEHNRLYWYRQTLGQGPEFLTYFQNEAQLEKSRLLSDRFSAERPKGSFSTLEIQRTEQGDSAMYLCASRNRTGPDTQYFGPGTRLTVL.

In this sample, this clone turned up many times. The read finishes 3 residues shy of the CDR3 end, and the germline J gene is used to complete it. Other DNA sequences in the sample encode the same CDR3. The rearrangement uses TRBV19 and TRBJ2-7; D gene unclear. The germline V gene encodes CDR1 LNHDA and CDR2 SQIVND (reference sequence). Trimming took 5 bases from V and 1 from J, leaving 12 bases between them. The length of the CDR3 is 14 residues. The sequenced CDR3 bases are TGTGCCAGTAGTTCAACAGCCCTTTCCTACGAG. As protein: CASSSTALSYE. Given in full, the CDR3 is CASSSTALSYEQYF.

There are many counts of this clone. The CDR3 end falls 3 residues outside the read, so it is completed with the germline J gene. V gene TRBV5-1 combines with J gene TRBJ2-3, with TRBD1 matching 11 bases. V was pared by 4 bases and J by 5 bases, with 3 bases of the junction left unmatched. The germline CDR1 and CDR2 sequences are SGHRS and YFSETQ. The CDR3 is 14 amino acids. The sequenced CDR3 bases are TGCGCCAGCAGCATGGACAGGGGGCAAGATACG. Its protein product is CASSMDRGQDT. The full CDR3 sequence reads CASSMDRGQDTQYF.

This clone was recorded at least ten times. CDR3 bases read: TGTGCCTGGAGCCCGGGACAGAGTACAGATACG. It is translated as CAWSPGQSTDT. The complete CDR3 protein is CAWSPGQSTDTQYF. The rearrangement uses TRBV30 and TRBJ2-3, with TRBD1 matching 7 bases. The CDR3 end lies 3 residues beyond the end of the read and is filled in from the germline J gene. This CDR3 is built from 14 residues. CDR1 and CDR2 (germline): GTSNPN, SVGIG (reference sequence). V gave up 3 bases and J gave up 3 bases; unmatched junction bases: 6.

A remark on this clone: Germline is not matched at one junction end, which may reflect a read error. The read falls 3 residues short of the CDR3 end, and the missing part is taken from the germline J gene. This sequence joins TRBV7-9 and TRBJ2-7; perhaps TRBD2 as D (6 bases). The CDR3 has 15 residues. Germline V gene sequence: CDR1 SEHNR, CDR2 FQNEAQ (reference sequence). CDR3 DNA (partial): TGTGCCCGCAGCTTAACGGGGGTCGATGGCTACGAG. Translated, it gives CARSLTGVDGYE. The full CDR3 sequence reads CARSLTGVDGYEQYF. Using reference TRBV7-9 and TRBJ2-7 for the parts outside the CDR3, the full variable domain is DTGVSQNPRHKITKRGQNVTFRCDPISEHNRLYWYRQTLGQGPEFLTYFQNEAQLEKSRLLSDRFSAERPKGSFSTLEIQRTEQGDSAMYLCARSLTGVDGYEQYFGPGTRLTVT.

This clone was picked up many times. Read sequence stops 3 residues before the CDR3 end, and the germline J gene provides the missing end. The genes are TRBV5-1 and TRBJ2-3; 9 positions match TRBD2. This CDR3 is 16 amino acids long. Germline-derived CDR1 and CDR2 are SGHRS and YFSETQ. The CDR3 loop reads CASSLATSGPQETQYF. The CDR3 bases that were read are TGCGCCAGCAGCTTGGCTACTAGCGGGCCACAAGAGACG.

This clone was recorded at least ten times. The read ends 3 residues early relative to the CDR3; the germline J gene fills the gap. J is TRBJ2-3 and V is TRBV6-2 or TRBV6-3; perhaps TRBD1 as D (5 bases). The CDR3 extends over 15 amino acids. Trimming pared 9 bases from V and 4 bases from J, leaving 20 bases between. From germline, CDR1 is MNHEY and CDR2 SVGEGT. The CDR3 spells CASKLPSGPADTQYF. Partial CDR3 DNA: TGTGCCAGTAAGTTACCGTCAGGGCCGGCAGATACG.

This clone was detected many times. The CDR3 end lies 3 residues beyond the end of the read and is filled in from the germline J gene. This chain joins TRBV2 and TRBJ2-7; TRBD1 matches 9 bases. In germline, CDR1 is SNHLY, CDR2 FYNNEI. Unmatched junction bases numbered 7, after V lost 7 bases and J lost 3 bases. This CDR3 has 14 amino acids. The chain's CDR3 is CASTRDRALYEQYF. The CDR3 bases that were read are TGTGCCAGCACTCGGGACAGGGCCCTCTACGAG.

This clone was counted ten times or more. The read ends 3 residues early relative to the CDR3; the germline J gene fills the gap. J is TRBJ2-1 and V is TRBV30; D is perhaps TRBD1 or TRBD2 (5 bases each). Germline CDR1 is GTSNPN and CDR2 is SVGIG (reference sequence). This CDR3 has 13 amino acids. The ends were cut back, 8 bases at V and 7 bases at J, with 18 bases in the middle. The CDR3 spells CAKEGILGNEQFF. The sequenced part of the CDR3 DNA is TGTGCCAAAGAGGGGATTCTAGGGAATGAG.

This clone was seen ten or more times. The read is 3 residues too short to cover the CDR3 end, so that end is filled in from the germline J gene. The chain uses TRBV5-1 and TRBJ2-3; 12 positions agree with TRBD2. Trimming at V came to 3 bases and at J to 3 bases, leaving 2 bases not matched to a gene. The CDR3 spans 15 residues. Germline V gene sequence: CDR1 SGHRS, CDR2 YFSETQ. CDR3 sequence reads: CASSSGTSGTDTQYF. The sequenced part of the CDR3 DNA is TGCGCCAGCAGCTCCGGGACTAGCGGGACAGATACG.

This clone came up many times. The read gets to within 3 residues of the CDR3 end, and the germline J gene fills in the rest. V is TRBV20-1 and J is TRBJ1-2; the match to TRBD1 covers 9 bases. J lost 3 bases, V lost 5 bases, and 4 bases had no gene match. The CDR3 has 13 amino acids. The germline CDR1 and CDR2 sequences are DFQATT and SNEGSKA (reference sequence). The CDR3 spells CSARTGEDYGYTF. CDR3 DNA (partial): TGCAGTGCTCGGACAGGGGAAGACTATGGC.